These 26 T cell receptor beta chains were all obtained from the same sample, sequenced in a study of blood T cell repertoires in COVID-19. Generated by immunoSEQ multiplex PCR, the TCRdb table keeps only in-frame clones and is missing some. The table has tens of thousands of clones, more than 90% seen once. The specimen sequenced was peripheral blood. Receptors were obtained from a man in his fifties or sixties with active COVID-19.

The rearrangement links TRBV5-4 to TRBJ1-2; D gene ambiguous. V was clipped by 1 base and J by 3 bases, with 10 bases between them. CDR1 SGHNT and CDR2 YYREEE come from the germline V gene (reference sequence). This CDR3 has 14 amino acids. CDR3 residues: CASSLSRQDYGYTF. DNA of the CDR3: TGTGCCAGCAGCTTGAGTCGGCAGGACTATGGCTACACCTTC.

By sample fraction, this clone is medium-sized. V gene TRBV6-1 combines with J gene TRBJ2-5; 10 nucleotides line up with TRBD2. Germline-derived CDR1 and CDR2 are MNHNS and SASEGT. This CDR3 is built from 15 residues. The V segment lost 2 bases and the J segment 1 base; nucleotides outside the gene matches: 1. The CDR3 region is CASSEIAGGQETQYF. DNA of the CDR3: TGTGCCAGCAGTGAAATAGCGGGGGGCCAAGAGACCCAGTACTTC.

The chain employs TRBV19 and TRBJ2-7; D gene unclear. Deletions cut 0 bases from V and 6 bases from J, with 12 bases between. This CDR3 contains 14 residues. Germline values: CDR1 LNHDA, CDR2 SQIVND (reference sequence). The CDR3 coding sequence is TGTGCCAGTAGTATAGACAGGCTTGGAACCGAGCAGTACTTC. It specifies CASSIDRLGTEQYF. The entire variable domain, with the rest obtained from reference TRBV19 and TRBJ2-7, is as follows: DGGITQSPKYLFRKEGQNVTLSCEQNLNHDAMYWYRQDPGQGLRLIYYSQIVNDFQKGDIAEGYSVSREKKESFPLTVTSAQKNPTAFYLCASSIDRLGTEQYFGPGTRLTVT.

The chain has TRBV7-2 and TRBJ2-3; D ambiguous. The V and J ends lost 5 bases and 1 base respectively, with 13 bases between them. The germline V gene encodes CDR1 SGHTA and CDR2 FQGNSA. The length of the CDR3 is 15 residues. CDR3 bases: TGTGCCAGCAGCGCACGACTGTCGGGCACAGATACGCAGTATTTT. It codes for CASSARLSGTDTQYF.

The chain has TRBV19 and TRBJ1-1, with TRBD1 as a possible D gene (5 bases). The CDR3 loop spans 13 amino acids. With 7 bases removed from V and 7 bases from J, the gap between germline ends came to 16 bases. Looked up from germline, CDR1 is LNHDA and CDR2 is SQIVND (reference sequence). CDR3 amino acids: CASTWKGAREAFF. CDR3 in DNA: TGTGCCAGTACCTGGAAAGGGGCTCGTGAAGCTTTCTTT.

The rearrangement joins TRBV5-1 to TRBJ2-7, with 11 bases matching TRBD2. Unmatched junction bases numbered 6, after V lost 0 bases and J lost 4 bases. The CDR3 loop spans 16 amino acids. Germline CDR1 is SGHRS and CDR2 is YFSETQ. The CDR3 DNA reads TGCGCCAGCAGCTTGGCCTCCGGGACTAGCGGTTACGAGCAGTACTTC. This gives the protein CASSLASGTSGYEQYF.

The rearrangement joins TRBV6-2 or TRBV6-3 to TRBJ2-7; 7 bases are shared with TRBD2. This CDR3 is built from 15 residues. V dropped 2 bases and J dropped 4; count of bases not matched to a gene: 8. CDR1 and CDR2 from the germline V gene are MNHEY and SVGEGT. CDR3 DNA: TGTGCCAGCAGTTACGGCTCCCTGCGGGAGTACGAGCAGTACTTC. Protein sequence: CASSYGSLREYEQYF.

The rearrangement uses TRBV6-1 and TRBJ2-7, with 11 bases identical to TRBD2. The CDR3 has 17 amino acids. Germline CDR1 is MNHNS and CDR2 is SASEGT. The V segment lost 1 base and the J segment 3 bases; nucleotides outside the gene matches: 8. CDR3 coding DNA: TGTGCCAGCAGTGAAGAGTTTAGCGGGAGGGCCTTCTACGAGCAGTACTTC. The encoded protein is CASSEEFSGRAFYEQYF.

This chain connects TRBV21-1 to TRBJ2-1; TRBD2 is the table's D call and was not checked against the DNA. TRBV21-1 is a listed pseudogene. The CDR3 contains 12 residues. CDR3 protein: CASSSPREEQFF. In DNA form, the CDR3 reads TGTGCCAGCAGCTCTCCTCGGGAGGAGCAGTTCTTC.

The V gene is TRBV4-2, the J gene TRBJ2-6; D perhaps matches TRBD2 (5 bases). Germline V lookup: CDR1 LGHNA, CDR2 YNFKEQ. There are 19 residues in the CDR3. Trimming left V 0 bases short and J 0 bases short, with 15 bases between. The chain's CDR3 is CASSQEKVDSGSGANVLTF. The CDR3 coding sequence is TGTGCCAGCAGCCAAGAGAAGGTGGACTCAGGCTCTGGGGCCAACGTCCTGACTTTC.

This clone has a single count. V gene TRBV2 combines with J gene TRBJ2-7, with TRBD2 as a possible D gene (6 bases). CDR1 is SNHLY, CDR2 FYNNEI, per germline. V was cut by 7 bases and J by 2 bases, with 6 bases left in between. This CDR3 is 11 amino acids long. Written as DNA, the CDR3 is TGTGCCAGCACGGGAGCCTACGAGCAGTACTTC. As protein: CASTGAYEQYF.

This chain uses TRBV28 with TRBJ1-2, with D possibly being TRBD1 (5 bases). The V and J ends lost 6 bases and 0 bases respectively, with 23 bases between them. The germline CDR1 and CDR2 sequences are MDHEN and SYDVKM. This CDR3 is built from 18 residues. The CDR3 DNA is TGTGCCAGCAGCCTCCCGGGGGGGGGAAAGAGGGCTAACTATGGCTACACCTTC. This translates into CASSLPGGGKRANYGYTF.

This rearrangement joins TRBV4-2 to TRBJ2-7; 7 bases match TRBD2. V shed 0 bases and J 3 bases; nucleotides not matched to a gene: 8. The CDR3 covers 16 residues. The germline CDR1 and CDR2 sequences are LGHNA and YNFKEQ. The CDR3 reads CASSQDGLAANYEQYF. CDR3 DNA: TGTGCCAGCAGCCAAGACGGCCTAGCGGCTAACTACGAGCAGTACTTC.

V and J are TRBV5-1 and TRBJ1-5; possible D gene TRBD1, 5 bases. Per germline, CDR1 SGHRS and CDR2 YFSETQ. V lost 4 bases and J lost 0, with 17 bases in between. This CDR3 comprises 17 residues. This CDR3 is CASSMTETTYSNQPQHF. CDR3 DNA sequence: TGCGCCAGCAGCATGACAGAAACTACGTATAGCAATCAGCCCCAGCATTTT.

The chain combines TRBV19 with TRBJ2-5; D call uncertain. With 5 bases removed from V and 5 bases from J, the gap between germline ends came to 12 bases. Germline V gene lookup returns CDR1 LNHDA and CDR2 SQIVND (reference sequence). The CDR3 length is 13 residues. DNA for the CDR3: TGTGCCAGTAGTGCGGCCGCCGGGGAGACCCAGTACTTC. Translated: CASSAAAGETQYF.

The CDR3 bases are TGCGCCAGCAGCGTATCCGGGACAGGGAAAGAAAAACTGTTTTTT. Translated: CASSVSGTGKEKLFF. The chain uses TRBV5-1 and TRBJ1-4; 9 nucleotides align to TRBD1. With V trimmed by 4 bases and J by 8 bases, 9 bases remained unmatched. The CDR3 has 15 amino acids. Germline CDR1 and CDR2: SGHRS and YFSETQ.

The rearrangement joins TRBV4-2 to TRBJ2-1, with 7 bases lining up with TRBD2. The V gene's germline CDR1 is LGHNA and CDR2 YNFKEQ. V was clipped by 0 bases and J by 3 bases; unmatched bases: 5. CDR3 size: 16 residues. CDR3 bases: TGTGCCAGCAGCCAAGACGGCCAGCGGGGCTACAATGAGCAGTTCTTC. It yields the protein CASSQDGQRGYNEQFF.

CDR3 in amino acids: CATQRGGNTDTQYF. CDR3 coding DNA: TGTGCCACACAGAGGGGGGGCAACACAGATACGCAGTATTTT. The chain combines TRBV30 with TRBJ2-3; weak D call: TRBD2 (7 bases). The CDR3 has 14 amino acids. Germline-derived CDR1 and CDR2 are GTSNPN and SVGIG (reference sequence). V was trimmed by 8 bases and J by 2 bases, leaving 17 bases between them.

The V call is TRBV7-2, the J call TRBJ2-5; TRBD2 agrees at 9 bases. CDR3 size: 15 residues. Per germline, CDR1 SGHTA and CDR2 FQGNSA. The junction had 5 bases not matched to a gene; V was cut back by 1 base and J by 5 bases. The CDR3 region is CASSLGGGAGETQYF. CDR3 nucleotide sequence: TGTGCCAGCAGCTTAGGCGGGGGGGCGGGCGAGACCCAGTACTTC.

In DNA form, the CDR3 reads TGTGCCATCAGTGAGTCGGGACAGGGCAATCAGCCCCAGCATTTT. This codes for CAISESGQGNQPQHF. J is TRBJ1-5 and V is TRBV10-3; 8 positions agree with TRBD1. The germline gives CDR1 ENHRY, CDR2 SYGVKD. This CDR3 spans 15 amino acids. With 0 bases clipped from V and 2 bases from J, the junction kept 0 bases outside the gene matches.

CDR3 nucleotide sequence: TGCGCCAGCAGCGCCATAATGACCGGGACAGGTGAAGCTTTCTTT. Translated: CASSAIMTGTGEAFF. The chain recombines TRBV10-1 with TRBJ1-1; 8 bases align to TRBD1. V shed 6 bases, J shed 7 bases, and the junction held 13 bases outside the gene matches. Germline assignment: CDR1 WNHNN and CDR2 SYGVQD (reference sequence). The CDR3 has 15 residues.

CDR3 sequence: CASSAGERSSYNEQFF. The DNA for the CDR3 is TGCGCCAGCAGCGCGGGGGAGCGGAGCTCCTACAATGAGCAGTTCTTC. The chain joins TRBV5-1 to TRBJ2-1; 7 nucleotides agree with TRBD2. Germline loops: CDR1 SGHRS, CDR2 YFSETQ. The CDR3 sequence is 16 residues long. Trimming at V came to 4 bases and at J to 0 bases, leaving 7 bases not matched to a gene.

DNA for the CDR3: TGTGCCAGCAGTTTATACGGGAGGACACCCACAGATACGCAGTATTTT. This encodes CASSLYGRTPTDTQYF. The V call is TRBV27, the J call TRBJ2-3, with 7 bases identical to TRBD2. CDR1 and CDR2 from the germline V gene are MNHEY and SMNVEV (reference sequence). The CDR3 runs to 16 residues. V was clipped by 1 base and J by 2 bases; unmatched bases: 6.

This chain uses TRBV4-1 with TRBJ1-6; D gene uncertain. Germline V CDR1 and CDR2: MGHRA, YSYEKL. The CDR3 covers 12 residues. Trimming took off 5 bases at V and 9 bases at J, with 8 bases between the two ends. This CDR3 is CASSSGPSPLHF. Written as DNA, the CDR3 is TGCGCCAGCAGCTCAGGCCCTTCACCCCTCCACTTT.

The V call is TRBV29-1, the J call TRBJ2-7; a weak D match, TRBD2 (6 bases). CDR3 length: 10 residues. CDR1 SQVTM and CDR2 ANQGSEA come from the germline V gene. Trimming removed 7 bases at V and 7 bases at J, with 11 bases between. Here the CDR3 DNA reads TGCAGCGCCCTTGGGGGGGAGCAGTACTTC. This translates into CSALGGEQYF.

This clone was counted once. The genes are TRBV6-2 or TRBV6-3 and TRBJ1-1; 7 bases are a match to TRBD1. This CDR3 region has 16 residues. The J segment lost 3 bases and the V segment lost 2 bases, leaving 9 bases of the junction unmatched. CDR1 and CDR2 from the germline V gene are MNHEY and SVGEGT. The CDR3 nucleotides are TGTGCCAGCAGTTACGGGGACAGTTTGGGGGACACTGAAGCTTTCTTT. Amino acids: CASSYGDSLGDTEAFF.